These 19 T cell receptor beta chains share one sample of origin, sequenced in a study of cytomegalovirus exposure and HLA in healthy donors. Profiling relied on immunoSEQ multiplex PCR, and the TCRdb table lists in-frame clones only, not all of them. The sample holds fewer than 400,000 clones, 86% seen once. The specimen was PBMCs. These receptors were obtained from a woman younger than 30 in good health and CMV-seronegative.

V is TRBV6-5 and J is TRBJ1-1; D is ambiguous. Per germline, CDR1 MNHEY and CDR2 SVGAGI. The CDR3 runs to 14 residues. Between the trimmed V and J ends, which lost 2 bases and 1 base, there was a span of 8 bases. The chain's CDR3 is CASSYRSRNTEAFF. Here the CDR3 DNA reads TGTGCCAGCAGTTACAGGTCTAGGAACACTGAAGCTTTCTTT.

The chain recombines TRBV6-1 with TRBJ1-5; D possibly corresponds to TRBD1 (6 bases). Germline V gives CDR1 MNHNS, CDR2 SASEGT. Trimming shortened V by 0 bases and J by 1 base, and 16 bases separated the two germline ends. The CDR3 totals 18 residues. This CDR3 reads CASSEAVWTDRSNQPQHF. The CDR3 DNA sequence: TGTGCCAGCAGTGAAGCCGTGTGGACAGACAGAAGCAATCAGCCCCAGCATTTT.

J is TRBJ2-7 and V is TRBV28, with 7 bases lining up with TRBD1. Germline V lookup: CDR1 MDHEN, CDR2 SYDVKM. This CDR3 has 16 residues. With 5 bases clipped from V and 2 bases from J, the junction kept 12 bases outside the gene matches. The CDR3 nucleotides are TGTGCCAGCAGTCCCGGTGGGGGACAGTCGCCCTACGAGCAGTACTTC. Encoded protein: CASSPGGGQSPYEQYF.

The J gene is TRBJ2-1, the V gene TRBV9; 9 positions agree with TRBD2. Trimming at V came to 7 bases and at J to 8 bases, leaving 7 bases not matched to a gene. The CDR3 covers 13 residues. Germline CDR1 is SGDLS and CDR2 is YYNGEE. The CDR3 protein is CASSGGREDEQFF. As DNA, the CDR3 is TGTGCCAGCTCGGGCGGGAGGGAGGATGAGCAGTTCTTC.

The chain combines TRBV19 with TRBJ2-1, with TRBD2 identical over 10 bases. Trimming at V came to 5 bases and at J to 6 bases, leaving 4 bases not matched to a gene. The CDR3 sequence is 14 residues long. Germline V CDR1 and CDR2: LNHDA, SQIVND (reference sequence). Here the CDR3 reads CASSPRTSGNEQFF. CDR3 sequence (DNA): TGTGCCAGTAGTCCGCGGACTAGCGGCAATGAGCAGTTCTTC.

The genes are TRBV6-5 and TRBJ2-5; possible D gene TRBD1, 6 bases. This CDR3 is built from 14 residues. Germline CDR1 is MNHEY and CDR2 is SVGAGI. Trimming removed 7 bases from V and 5 bases from J, with 17 bases in between. CDR3 nucleotide sequence: TGTGCCAGCACCCAAGGGGGAGCGTGGGAGACCCAGTACTTC. Its translation is CASTQGGAWETQYF.

The chain combines TRBV10-3 with TRBJ2-3, with 7 bases that match TRBD2. Germline V gene lookup returns CDR1 ENHRY and CDR2 SYGVKD. After removal of 2 bases from V and 2 bases from J, the junction contained 7 bases not matched to a gene. The CDR3 is made up of 16 amino acids. The CDR3 region has the DNA TGTGCCATCAGTGAGGGGCCGGGGGGAGCCACAGATACGCAGTATTTT. Translation: CAISEGPGGATDTQYF.

The chain combines TRBV27 with TRBJ2-7, with D possibly matching TRBD1 (6 bases). V lost 6 bases and J lost 0, with 15 bases in between. Germline CDR1 and CDR2: MNHEY and SMNVEV (reference sequence). The CDR3 loop spans 15 amino acids. Here the CDR3 DNA reads TGTGCCAGCAGGGTGACAGGTAGCGCCTCCTACGAGCAGTACTTC. Translating gives CASRVTGSASYEQYF.

For the CDR3, the DNA is TGCGCCAGCAGCTTGGCGGAGTCTAGCACAGATACGCAGTATTTT. This sequence encodes CASSLAESSTDTQYF. The chain recombines TRBV5-1 with TRBJ2-3; D unclear. CDR1 and CDR2 from the germline V gene are SGHRS and YFSETQ. The CDR3 has 15 amino acids. V lost 0 bases, J lost 0 bases, and 8 bases lay in between.

The table lists this clone with a count of one. This CDR3 reads CASSYVSGQLYGYTF. Here the CDR3 DNA reads TGTGCCAGCAGTTACGTATCGGGACAGCTCTATGGCTACACCTTC. The V gene is TRBV6-5, the J gene TRBJ1-2, with 7 bases that match TRBD1. This CDR3 region has 15 residues. V gave up 2 bases and J gave up 4 bases; unmatched junction bases: 7. Germline V lookup: CDR1 MNHEY, CDR2 SVGAGI.

The V and J genes are TRBV4-2 and TRBJ2-1, with TRBD2 identical over 10 bases. This CDR3 is 17 amino acids long. V lost 0 bases and J lost 7; bases outside the gene matches: 9. In germline, CDR1 is LGHNA, CDR2 YNFKEQ. Here the CDR3 reads CASSQEVLAGVGNEQFF. The CDR3, as DNA: TGTGCCAGCAGCCAAGAGGTCCTAGCGGGAGTGGGAAATGAGCAGTTCTTC.

This rearrangement joins TRBV27 to TRBJ1-1, with 8 bases aligning to TRBD1. J gave up 3 bases and V 6 bases, and 9 bases lay outside the gene matches. The CDR3 covers 15 residues. CDR1 and CDR2 (germline): MNHEY, SMNVEV (reference sequence). The CDR3 protein is CASRTSPDRDTEAFF. In nucleotides, the CDR3 is TGTGCCAGCAGAACCAGCCCGGACAGGGACACTGAAGCTTTCTTT.

CDR3 in DNA: TGTGCCAGTAGTTTGGTTGGCCGGAACACTGAAGCTTTCTTT. It codes for CASSLVGRNTEAFF. The chain combines TRBV19 with TRBJ1-1; D unclear. Trimming cost V 5 bases and J 1 base, with 11 bases left between them. The CDR3 extends over 14 amino acids. Germline V gives CDR1 LNHDA, CDR2 SQIVND (reference sequence).

On this clone: This CDR3 is also generated by other DNA sequences in the sample. The chain has TRBV11-2 and TRBJ2-7, with TRBD1 matching 7 bases. Unmatched junction bases numbered 0, after V lost 3 bases and J lost 4 bases. This CDR3 spans 12 amino acids. CDR1 and CDR2 (germline): SGHAT, FQNNGV. CDR3 nucleotide sequence: TGTGCCAGCAGCTTGGGACAGTACGAGCAGTACTTC. The encoded protein is CASSLGQYEQYF.

In this sample, this clone turned up once. The germline gene is not matched at one end of the junction; a read error may be the cause. The V call is TRBV10-3, the J call TRBJ2-1, with D perhaps matching TRBD1 (6 bases). CDR1 ENHRY and CDR2 SYGVKD come from the germline V gene. The CDR3 consists of 13 residues. The DNA of the CDR3 is TGTGCCATCAGTGATAACTGGGGGCCGTCACTCATCTTC. Translating gives CAISDNWGPSLIF.

The chain links TRBV28 to TRBJ2-5; 10 nucleotides agree with TRBD2. The CDR3 sequence is 18 residues long. Per the germline V gene, CDR1 is MDHEN and CDR2 is SYDVKM. V shed 6 bases and J 2 bases; nucleotides not matched to a gene: 15. Written as DNA, the CDR3 is TGTGCCAGCAGACACTCCACCCATAGGACTAGCGGACAAGAGACCCAGTACTTC. This codes for CASRHSTHRTSGQETQYF.

The chain has TRBV9 and TRBJ1-2; possibly TRBD1 for D (6 bases). CDR1 is SGDLS and CDR2 is YYNGEE in the germline V gene. Trimming removed 7 bases at V and 1 base at J, with 11 bases between. The CDR3 sequence is 13 residues long. The CDR3 is CASSQGLNYGYTF. The CDR3 coding sequence is TGTGCCAGCTCTCAGGGGCTTAACTATGGCTACACCTTC.

The V and J genes are TRBV11-3 and TRBJ2-7; TRBD2 might be the D (5 bases). This CDR3 contains 16 residues. Per the germline V gene, CDR1 is SGHNT and CDR2 is YENEEA. V was shortened by 4 bases and J by 0 bases, with 16 bases between the two germline ends. The CDR3 region has the DNA TGTGCCAGCAGCTCCTCGAGGCGGGTCGCCTCCTACGAGCAGTACTTC. Protein product: CASSSSRRVASYEQYF.

The chain combines TRBV2 with TRBJ2-5; TRBD2 is a possible D gene (6 bases). With 7 bases removed from V and 9 bases from J, the gap between germline ends came to 15 bases. The CDR3 length is 12 residues. The germline CDR1 and CDR2 sequences are SNHLY and FYNNEI. The CDR3 nucleotides read TGTGCCAGCATGGACCTTTCGGGGGCCCAGTACTTC. This gives the protein CASMDLSGAQYF.